This TCR beta chain was recovered during a study of T cell responses to AZD1222 COVID-19 vaccine. The CDR3 has 16 residues. Germline assignment: CDR1 KGHSH and CDR2 LQKENI. V dropped 3 bases and J dropped 6; count of bases not matched to a gene: 13. TCRdb's copy holds only in-frame clones and misses some; the assay was immunoSEQ multiplex PCR. The sample consists of some 130,000 clones, about 93% of them appearing once. The sequencing used peripheral blood, collected on day 0 of AZD1222 vaccination. This receptor was identified in an adult in good health. V and J are TRBV18 and TRBJ2-7; 8 nucleotides agree with TRBD1. The DNA for the CDR3 is TGTGCCAGCTCACCCATCAAGACAGGGACAGGAGTCGAGCAGTACTTC. Amino acids: CASSPIKTGTGVEQYF.